The 32 T cell receptor beta chains below all came from one sample that was sequenced in a study of blood T cell repertoires in COVID-19. The data were produced by immunoSEQ multiplex PCR, yet TCRdb's version contains in-frame clones alone and is incomplete. There are 190,000 or so clones in the sample; around 88% occur only once, and roughly 4% lies in the top ten. Specimen: peripheral blood. These receptors all come from a woman aged 30 to 39 with acute or convalescent COVID-19.

V and J are TRBV7-9 and TRBJ2-5; D not resolved. Germline V gives CDR1 SEHNR, CDR2 FQNEAQ (reference sequence). The V gene lost 3 bases and the J gene lost 5 bases, with 7 bases spanning the gap. The CDR3 spans 12 residues. The CDR3 loop is CASSFPGETQYF. CDR3 sequence (DNA): TGTGCCAGCAGCTTCCCCGGGGAGACCCAGTACTTC.

The V gene is TRBV5-6, the J gene TRBJ2-1; tentative D call: TRBD1 (6 bases). CDR3 length: 13 residues. Per germline, CDR1 SGHDT and CDR2 YYEEEE. V was pared by 0 bases and J by 9 bases, with 10 bases between. The CDR3 DNA is TGTGCCAGCAGCTTGGTACAGGGCGGTGAGCAGTTCTTC. Translating gives CASSLVQGGEQFF.

The CDR3, as DNA: TGTGCCAGCTCTGGGGCGTTAACTAATGAAAAACTGTTTTTT. It specifies CASSGALTNEKLFF. This rearrangement joins TRBV18 to TRBJ1-4, with D perhaps TRBD1 (5 bases). Germline values: CDR1 KGHSH, CDR2 LQKENI. CDR3 length: 14 residues. The V end was cut by 6 bases, the J end by 1 base, with 9 bases between.

V is TRBV5-1 and J is TRBJ2-1; weak D call: TRBD2 (6 bases). In germline, CDR1 is SGHRS, CDR2 YFSETQ. The CDR3 has 15 amino acids. The ends were cut back, 4 bases at V and 7 bases at J, with 18 bases in the middle. The CDR3 sequence is CASSDGSPSYNEQFF. CDR3 DNA: TGCGCCAGCAGCGACGGGAGCCCCAGCTATAATGAGCAGTTCTTC.

The V gene is TRBV3-1 (or the pseudogene TRBV3-2), the J gene TRBJ2-1, with D possibly TRBD2 on 6 matching bases. Germline V gene lookup returns CDR1 LGHDT and CDR2 YNNKEL (reference sequence). The length of the CDR3 is 16 residues. V lost 8 bases and J 0 bases, leaving 17 bases between the germline ends. The CDR3 nucleotides read TGTGCCAGCGGTAGCGGAGATATTAGCTCCTACAATGAGCAGTTCTTC. Amino acid sequence: CASGSGDISSYNEQFF.

The chain couples TRBV29-1 to TRBJ2-3; 7 bases agree with TRBD2. CDR3 length: 13 residues. V shed 5 bases and J 5 bases; nucleotides not matched to a gene: 7. The germline V gene has CDR1 SQVTM and CDR2 ANQGSEA. CDR3: CSVHRAGEDTQYF. CDR3 nucleotides: TGCAGCGTTCATAGGGCGGGAGAAGATACGCAGTATTTT.

The chain recombines TRBV24-1 with TRBJ2-3; perhaps TRBD1 as D (5 bases). With 4 bases removed from V and 4 bases from J, the gap between germline ends came to 8 bases. CDR1 and CDR2 from the germline V gene are KGHDR and SFDVKD. CDR3 length: 13 amino acids. In nucleotides, the CDR3 is TGTGCCACCAGTGACCCCAGGGCAGATACGCAGTATTTT. It yields the protein CATSDPRADTQYF.

The chain employs TRBV5-1 and TRBJ2-2; 14 bases are a match to TRBD2. Losses at the gene ends were 4 bases for V and 6 bases for J; bases not matched to a gene: 8. Germline-derived CDR1 and CDR2 are SGHRS and YFSETQ. This CDR3 contains 17 residues. CDR3 amino acids: CASSRGTSGRRAGELFF. DNA for the CDR3: TGCGCCAGCAGCCGCGGGACTAGCGGGAGAAGGGCCGGGGAGCTGTTTTTT.

V gene TRBV19 combines with J gene TRBJ2-1; D not certain. The CDR3 consists of 15 residues. Trimming stripped 0 bases from V and 4 bases from J, with 10 bases between. Germline loops: CDR1 LNHDA, CDR2 SQIVND (reference sequence). DNA for the CDR3: TGTGCCAGTAGTATAGATCCCCCCTCTTACAATGAGCAGTTCTTC. Amino acid sequence: CASSIDPPSYNEQFF.

This clone was observed at least ten times. Here the CDR3 DNA reads TGTGCCAGCAAACAGGAGGGGAGCGAGCAGTACTTC. Its translation: CASKQEGSEQYF. This chain links TRBV2 with TRBJ2-7, with a tentative D call TRBD2 (6 bases). The CDR3 covers 12 residues. V was pared by 7 bases and J by 6 bases, with 13 bases between. CDR1 is SNHLY, CDR2 FYNNEI, per germline. Full variable domain (remainder filled in from reference TRBV2 and TRBJ2-7): EPEVTQTPSHQVTQMGQEVILRCVPISNHLYFYWYRQILGQKVEFLVSFYNNEISEKSEIFDDQFSVERPDGSNFTLKIRSTKLEDSAMYFCASKQEGSEQYFGPGTRLTVT.

This chain joins TRBV28 and TRBJ1-2, with D unclear. The CDR3 extends over 16 amino acids. V shed 3 bases and J shed 6 bases, with 20 bases lying between them. Germline values: CDR1 MDHEN, CDR2 SYDVKM. This chain's CDR3 is CASSFGGSSVWDGYTF. The CDR3 region has the DNA TGTGCCAGCAGTTTTGGAGGGTCCTCGGTTTGGGATGGCTACACCTTC.

This CDR3 reads CASTTSGSSYEQYF. In nucleotides, the CDR3 is TGTGCCAGCACGACTAGCGGGAGCTCCTACGAGCAGTACTTC. The rearrangement links TRBV27 to TRBJ2-7; 12 bases fit TRBD2. This CDR3 is 14 amino acids long. J gave up 0 bases and V 7 bases, and 1 base lay outside the gene matches. CDR1 MNHEY and CDR2 SMNVEV come from the germline V gene (reference sequence).

The chain combines TRBV3-1 (or the pseudogene TRBV3-2) with TRBJ1-6, with D possibly matching TRBD1 (5 bases). With 0 bases removed from V and 5 bases from J, the gap between germline ends came to 14 bases. CDR1 is LGHDT and CDR2 is YNNKEL in the germline V gene (reference sequence). The CDR3 loop spans 17 amino acids. CDR3 sequence reads: CASSQDRYRTNNSPLHF. DNA for the CDR3: TGTGCCAGCAGCCAAGATAGGTACAGGACAAATAATTCACCCCTCCACTTT.

A word on this clone: One junction end disagrees with the germline gene, perhaps due to a read error. This chain links TRBV30 with TRBJ1-4; D gene unclear. The CDR3 is made up of 15 amino acids. In germline, CDR1 is GTSNPN, CDR2 SVGIG (reference sequence). The CDR3 loop reads CAWSASRVTTEKLFF. CDR3 nucleotides: TGTGCCTGGAGTGCCTCCCGGGTTACTACTGAAAAACTGTTTTTT.

The gene calls are TRBV28 and TRBJ1-4; D is unclear. The CDR3 runs 14 residues. The V gene lost 4 bases and the J gene lost 14 bases, with 20 bases spanning the gap. Germline CDR1 is MDHEN and CDR2 is SYDVKM. This CDR3 is CASSSSNRGGLLFF. In DNA form, the CDR3 reads TGTGCCAGCAGTTCATCCAATCGAGGAGGTCTGCTGTTTTTT.

The V and J genes are TRBV29-1 and TRBJ2-3; D call uncertain. The CDR3 loop spans 12 amino acids. CDR1 and CDR2 (germline): SQVTM, ANQGSEA. V shed 7 bases and J shed 2 bases, with 10 bases lying between them. For the CDR3, the DNA is TGCAGCGCTGACCCTTCCACAGATACGCAGTATTTT. This encodes CSADPSTDTQYF.

V usage is TRBV18 and J usage is TRBJ2-7; D unresolved. Germline V gene lookup returns CDR1 KGHSH and CDR2 LQKENI. The CDR3 runs 15 residues. Trimming left V 3 bases short and J 6 bases short, with 18 bases between. As DNA, the CDR3 is TGTGCCAGCTCACCCGGGTCAGTAGTGCTGGGCGAGCAGTACTTC. Its translation is CASSPGSVVLGEQYF.

The rearrangement links TRBV10-1 to TRBJ2-3, with D perhaps TRBD2 (6 bases). Trimming removed 6 bases at V and 5 bases at J, with 15 bases between. This CDR3 comprises 14 residues. The germline CDR1 and CDR2 sequences are WNHNN and SYGVQD (reference sequence). CDR3 nucleotides: TGCGCCAGCAGGGGGTCGGGAGAGAAAGATACGCAGTATTTT. Amino acids: CASRGSGEKDTQYF.

The rearrangement links TRBV27 to TRBJ2-1, with 13 bases identical to TRBD2. V lost 3 bases to trimming and J lost 7 bases; unmatched junction nucleotides: 9. Germline loops: CDR1 MNHEY, CDR2 SMNVEV (reference sequence). This CDR3 has 17 residues. CDR3 amino acids: CASSFRGLAGAQNEQFF. DNA for the CDR3: TGTGCCAGCAGTTTCCGAGGACTAGCGGGAGCTCAAAATGAGCAGTTCTTC.

The rearrangement uses TRBV4-2 and TRBJ2-2, with D maybe TRBD2 (6 bases). V was cut by 2 bases and J by 6 bases, with 19 bases left in between. This CDR3 region has 17 residues. Germline V lookup: CDR1 LGHNA, CDR2 YNFKEQ. The CDR3 spells CASSQSGGIPLAGELFF. The CDR3 DNA reads TGTGCCAGCAGCCAAAGCGGAGGGATCCCATTGGCCGGGGAGCTGTTTTTT.

The chain joins TRBV5-1 to TRBJ2-3; 8 bases fit TRBD2. CDR1 is SGHRS and CDR2 is YFSETQ in the germline V gene. This CDR3 has 14 residues. V lost 0 bases, J lost 14 bases, and 11 bases stayed unmatched. The CDR3 bases are TGCGCCAGCAGCTTGGGCGATCCCGGGACTAGTAGGTATTTT. Its protein product is CASSLGDPGTSRYF.

The chain is built from TRBV5-1 and TRBJ2-5, with a tentative D call TRBD2 (6 bases). The germline V gene encodes CDR1 SGHRS and CDR2 YFSETQ. Trimming removed 0 bases at V and 5 bases at J, with 14 bases between. The CDR3 has 15 amino acids. CDR3 bases: TGCGCCAGCAGCTTGGCCCCCGGGAGTTTGGAGACCCAGTACTTC. Translating gives CASSLAPGSLETQYF.

The chain joins TRBV30 to TRBJ1-3; 7 bases align to TRBD1. CDR3 length: 16 residues. Germline CDR1 GTSNPN, CDR2 SVGIG (reference sequence). The V gene end was trimmed by 5 bases and the J gene end by 4 bases; junction bases not matched to a gene: 14. DNA for the CDR3: TGTGCCTGGCACTCACAAGGACAGGCGGACGGAAACACCATATATTTT. The encoded protein is CAWHSQGQADGNTIYF.

The rearrangement joins TRBV11-2 to TRBJ1-1, with D possibly matching TRBD1 (5 bases). From germline, CDR1 is SGHAT and CDR2 FQNNGV. There are 13 residues in the CDR3. Trimming took off 1 base at V and 7 bases at J, with 10 bases between the two ends. CDR3 residues: CASSLGAGHEAFF. DNA for the CDR3: TGTGCCAGCAGCTTAGGGGCAGGGCATGAAGCTTTCTTT.

This chain joins TRBV6-2 or TRBV6-3 and TRBJ2-7; 8 bases align to TRBD1. V trimming: 2 bases; J trimming: 4 bases; junction bases outside the gene matches: 4. CDR1 MNHEY and CDR2 SVGEGT come from the germline V gene. The CDR3 sequence is 14 residues long. CDR3 nucleotide sequence: TGTGCCAGCAGTTACCTGGGACAGGATTACGAGCAGTACTTC. Its protein product is CASSYLGQDYEQYF.

The chain has TRBV10-1 and TRBJ2-7; no clear D gene. Trimming stripped 7 bases from V and 3 bases from J, with 10 bases between. Per the germline V gene, CDR1 is WNHNN and CDR2 is SYGVQD (reference sequence). The CDR3 loop spans 12 amino acids. The CDR3 DNA is TGCGCCAGCATATTAGTGCTCTACGAGCAGTACTTC. It is translated as CASILVLYEQYF.

Remarks on this clone: The same CDR3 can be traced to other DNA sequences in this sample. The genes are TRBV5-6 and TRBJ2-1; D not certain. Germline loops: CDR1 SGHDT, CDR2 YYEEEE. V was shortened by 7 bases and J by 8 bases, with 10 bases between the two germline ends. The CDR3 has 11 residues. CDR3 amino acids: CASGQVYEQFF. The CDR3 nucleotides are TGTGCCAGCGGGCAGGTTTATGAGCAGTTCTTC.

The chain has TRBV24-1 and TRBJ2-5; D is perhaps TRBD2 (7 bases). CDR1 KGHDR and CDR2 SFDVKD come from the germline V gene. The CDR3 contains 14 residues. Trimming pared 5 bases from V and 2 bases from J, leaving 11 bases between. In DNA form, the CDR3 reads TGTGCCACCAGTGGCGGGGGCAGTCAAGAGACCCAGTACTTC. Protein sequence: CATSGGGSQETQYF.

This clone has only a few counts. The chain couples TRBV18 to TRBJ2-7; D not resolved. The length of the CDR3 is 12 residues. The V end lost 1 base, the J end lost 4 bases, and 5 bases lay between the germline ends. The germline CDR1 and CDR2 sequences are KGHSH and LQKENI. The chain's CDR3 is CASSPLQYEQYF. Here the CDR3 DNA reads TGTGCCAGCTCACCACTCCAGTACGAGCAGTACTTC. Together with reference TRBV18 and TRBJ2-7, the CDR3 gives the full variable domain: NAGVMQNPRHLVRRRGQEARLRCSPMKGHSHVYWYRQLPEEGLKFMVYLQKENIIDESGMPKERFSAEFPKEGPSILRIQQVVRGDSAAYFCASSPLQYEQYFGPGTRLTVT.

The chain couples TRBV12-3 or TRBV12-4 to TRBJ1-1; the D gene is possibly TRBD1 (6 bases). With 6 bases removed from V and 7 bases from J, the gap between germline ends came to 15 bases. CDR3 length: 13 residues. CDR3 DNA: TGTGCCAGCAGCTCTGGACAGAGACTTGAAGCTTTCTTT. It codes for CASSSGQRLEAFF.

CDR3: CASSQGPQGFEWSPLHF. The CDR3 DNA reads as TGCGCCAGCAGCCAAGGTCCGCAGGGTTTCGAATGGTCACCCCTCCACTTT. This rearrangement joins TRBV4-1 to TRBJ1-6; a possible D gene is TRBD1 (5 bases). The germline V gene has CDR1 MGHRA and CDR2 YSYEKL. CDR3 length: 17 amino acids. The V end lost 1 base, the J end lost 10 bases, and 20 bases lay between the germline ends.

The genes are TRBV9 and TRBJ2-5; a possible D gene is TRBD2 (6 bases). V was cut by 0 bases and J by 5 bases, with 20 bases left in between. This CDR3 has 17 residues. From germline, CDR1 is SGDLS and CDR2 YYNGEE. The CDR3 DNA is TGTGCCAGCAGCGTAGCCCAACACCCCGGTGCGGGGGAGACCCAGTACTTC. This sequence encodes CASSVAQHPGAGETQYF.